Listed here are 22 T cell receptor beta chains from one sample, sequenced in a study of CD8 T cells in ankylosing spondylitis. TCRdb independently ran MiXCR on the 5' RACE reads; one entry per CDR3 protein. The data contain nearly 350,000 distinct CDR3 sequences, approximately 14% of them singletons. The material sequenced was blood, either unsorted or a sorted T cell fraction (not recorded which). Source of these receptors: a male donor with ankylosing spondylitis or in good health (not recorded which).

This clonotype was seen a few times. CDR3 DNA: TGCAGTGCTAGGGGCCAGGGGGCGGATACGGCAGATACGCAGTATTTT. Its protein is CSARGQGADTADTQYF. The rearrangement joins TRBV20-1 to TRBJ2-3, with TRBD1 matching 8 bases. CDR1 and CDR2 (germline): DFQATT, SNEGSKA (reference sequence). V lost 3 bases and J lost 4; bases outside the gene matches: 12. This CDR3 is 16 amino acids long.

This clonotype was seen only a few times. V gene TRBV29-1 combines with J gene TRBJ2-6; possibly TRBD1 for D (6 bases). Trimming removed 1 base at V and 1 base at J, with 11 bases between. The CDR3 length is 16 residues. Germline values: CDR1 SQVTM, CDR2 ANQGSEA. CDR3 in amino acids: CSVEARTASGANVLTF. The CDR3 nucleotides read TGCAGCGTTGAAGCTAGGACAGCGTCTGGGGCCAACGTCCTGACTTTC.

This CDR3 is CASSQDFSQGAIYGYTF. CDR3 in DNA: TGTGCCAGCAGCCAAGATTTTTCCCAGGGGGCGATCTATGGCTACACCTTC. The rearrangement joins TRBV4-2 to TRBJ1-2; 8 bases align to TRBD1. The V gene's germline CDR1 is LGHNA and CDR2 YNFKEQ. J gave up 4 bases and V 0 bases, and 10 bases lay outside the gene matches. The CDR3 consists of 17 residues.

CDR3 coding DNA: TGTGCCACCTCAAGTGGGAGCGGGGGGTCCTACGAGCAGTACTTC. This sequence encodes CATSSGSGGSYEQYF. The genes are TRBV10-3 and TRBJ2-7; 9 nucleotides agree with TRBD2. This CDR3 comprises 15 residues. The germline V gene has CDR1 ENHRY and CDR2 SYGVKD. Losses at the gene ends were 10 bases for V and 1 base for J; bases not matched to a gene: 11.

This chain's CDR3 is CASKWEGADTQYF. The DNA of the CDR3 is TGCGCCAGCAAGTGGGAAGGAGCAGATACGCAGTATTTT. The chain recombines TRBV5-1 with TRBJ2-3, with D uncertain. Trimming removed 6 bases from V and 4 bases from J, with 12 bases in between. CDR1 and CDR2 (germline): SGHRS, YFSETQ. The CDR3 loop spans 13 amino acids.

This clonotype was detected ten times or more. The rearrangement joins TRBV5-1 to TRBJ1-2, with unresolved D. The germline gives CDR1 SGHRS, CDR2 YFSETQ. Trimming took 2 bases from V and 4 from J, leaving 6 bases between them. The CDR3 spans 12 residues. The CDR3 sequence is CASSFSGYGYTF. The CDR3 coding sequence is TGCGCCAGCAGCTTTTCCGGCTATGGCTACACCTTC.

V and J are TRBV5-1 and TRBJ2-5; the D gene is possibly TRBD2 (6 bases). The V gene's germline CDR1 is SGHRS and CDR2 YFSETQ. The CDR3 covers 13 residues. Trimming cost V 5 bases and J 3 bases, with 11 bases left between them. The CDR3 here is CASRRGTEETQYF. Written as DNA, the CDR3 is TGCGCCAGCAGACGGGGGACTGAAGAGACCCAGTACTTC.

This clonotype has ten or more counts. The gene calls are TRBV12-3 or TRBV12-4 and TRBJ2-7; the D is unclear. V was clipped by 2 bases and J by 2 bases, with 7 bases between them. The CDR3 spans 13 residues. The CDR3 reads CASSLSLTYEQYF. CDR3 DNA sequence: TGTGCCAGCAGTTTATCACTGACCTACGAGCAGTACTTC.

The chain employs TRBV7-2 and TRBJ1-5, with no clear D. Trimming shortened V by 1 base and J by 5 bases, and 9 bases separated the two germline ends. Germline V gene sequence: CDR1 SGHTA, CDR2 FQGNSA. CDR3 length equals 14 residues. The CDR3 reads CASSLGRKDQPQHF. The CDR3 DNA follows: TGTGCCAGCAGCTTAGGCCGGAAAGATCAGCCCCAGCATTTT.

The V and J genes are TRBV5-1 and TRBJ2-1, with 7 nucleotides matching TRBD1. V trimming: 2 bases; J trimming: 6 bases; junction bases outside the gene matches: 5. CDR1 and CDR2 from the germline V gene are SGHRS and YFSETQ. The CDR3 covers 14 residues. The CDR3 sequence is CASSFIPGGNEQFF. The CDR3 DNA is TGCGCCAGCAGCTTCATCCCAGGGGGCAATGAGCAGTTCTTC.

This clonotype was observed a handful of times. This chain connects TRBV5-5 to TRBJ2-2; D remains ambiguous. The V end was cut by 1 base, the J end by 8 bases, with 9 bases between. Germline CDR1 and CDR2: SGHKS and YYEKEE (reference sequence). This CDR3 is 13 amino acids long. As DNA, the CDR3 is TGTGCCAGCAGCTTGTTGCCCGGAGGGGAGCTGTTTTTT. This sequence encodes CASSLLPGGELFF.

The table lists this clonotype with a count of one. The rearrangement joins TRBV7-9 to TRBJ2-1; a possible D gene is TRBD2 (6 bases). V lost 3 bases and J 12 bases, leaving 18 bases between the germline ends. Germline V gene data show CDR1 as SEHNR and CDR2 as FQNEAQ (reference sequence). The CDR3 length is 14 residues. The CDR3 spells CASSFSTGEEAQFF. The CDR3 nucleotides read TGTGCCAGCAGCTTTTCCACCGGGGAGGAGGCGCAGTTCTTC.

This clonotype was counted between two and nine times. As DNA, the CDR3 is TGTGCCAGCAGCAAGCTAAACACCGGGGAGCTGTTTTTT. It codes for CASSKLNTGELFF. The chain combines TRBV12-3 or TRBV12-4 with TRBJ2-2; D remains unclear. Deletions cut 6 bases from V and 2 bases from J, with 7 bases between. This CDR3 has 13 amino acids.

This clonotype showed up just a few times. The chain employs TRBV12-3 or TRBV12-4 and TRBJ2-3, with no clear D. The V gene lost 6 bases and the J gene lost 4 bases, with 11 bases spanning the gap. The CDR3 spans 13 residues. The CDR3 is CASSWSVPDTQYF. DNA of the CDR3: TGTGCCAGCAGCTGGTCAGTCCCAGATACGCAGTATTTT.

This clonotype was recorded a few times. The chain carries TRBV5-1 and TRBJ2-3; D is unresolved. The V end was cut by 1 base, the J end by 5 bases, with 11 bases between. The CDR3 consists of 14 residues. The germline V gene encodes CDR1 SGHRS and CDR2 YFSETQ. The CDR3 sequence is CASSLRTLGDTQYF. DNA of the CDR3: TGCGCCAGCAGCTTGCGTACCCTGGGAGATACGCAGTATTTT.

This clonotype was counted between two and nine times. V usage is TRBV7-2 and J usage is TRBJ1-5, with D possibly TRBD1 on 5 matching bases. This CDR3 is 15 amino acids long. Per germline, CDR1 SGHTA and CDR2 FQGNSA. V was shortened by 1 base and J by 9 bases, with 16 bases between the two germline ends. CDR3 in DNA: TGTGCCAGCAGCTTAGAACGTCAGGGACCCGGGCCCCAGCATTTT. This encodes CASSLERQGPGPQHF. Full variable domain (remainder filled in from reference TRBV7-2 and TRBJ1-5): GAGVSQSPSNKVTEKGKDVELRCDPISGHTALYWYRQSLGQGLEFLIYFQGNSAPDKSGLPSDRFSAERTGGSVSTLTIQRTQQEDSAVYLCASSLERQGPGPQHFGDGTRLSIL.

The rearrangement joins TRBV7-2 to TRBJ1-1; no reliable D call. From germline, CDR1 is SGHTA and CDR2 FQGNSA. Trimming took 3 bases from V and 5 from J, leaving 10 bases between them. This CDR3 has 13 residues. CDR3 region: CASSFAKSTEAFF. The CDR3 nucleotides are TGTGCCAGCAGCTTTGCAAAGTCGACTGAAGCTTTCTTT. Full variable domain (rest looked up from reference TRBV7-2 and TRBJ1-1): GAGVSQSPSNKVTEKGKDVELRCDPISGHTALYWYRQSLGQGLEFLIYFQGNSAPDKSGLPSDRFSAERTGGSVSTLTIQRTQQEDSAVYLCASSFAKSTEAFFGQGTRLTVV.

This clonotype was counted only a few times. CDR3 loop: CASSQGRMTYEQYF. For the CDR3, the DNA is TGCGCCAGCAGCCAGGGCCGGATGACCTACGAGCAGTACTTC. The rearrangement uses TRBV4-1 and TRBJ2-7; no reliable D call. Germline-derived CDR1 and CDR2 are MGHRA and YSYEKL. CDR3 length: 14 amino acids. With 3 bases removed from V and 2 bases from J, the gap between germline ends came to 11 bases.

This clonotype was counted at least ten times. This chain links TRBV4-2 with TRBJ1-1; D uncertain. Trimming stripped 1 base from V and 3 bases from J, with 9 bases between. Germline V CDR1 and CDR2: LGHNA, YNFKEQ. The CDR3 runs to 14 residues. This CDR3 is CASSQGPRDTEAFF. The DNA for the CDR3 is TGTGCCAGCAGCCAAGGGCCGCGGGACACTGAAGCTTTCTTT.

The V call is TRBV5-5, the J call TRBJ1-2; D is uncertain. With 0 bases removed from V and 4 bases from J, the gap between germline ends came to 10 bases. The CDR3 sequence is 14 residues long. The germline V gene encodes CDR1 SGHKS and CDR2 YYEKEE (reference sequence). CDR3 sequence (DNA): TGTGCCAGCAGCTTGGAGACGCAGGCCTATGGCTACACCTTC. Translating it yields CASSLETQAYGYTF. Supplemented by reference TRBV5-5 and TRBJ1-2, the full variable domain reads DAGVTQSPTHLIKTRGQQVTLRCSPISGHKSVSWYQQVLGQGPQFIFQYYEKEERGRGNFPDRFSARQFPNYSSELNVNALLLGDSALYLCASSLETQAYGYTFGSGTRLTVV.

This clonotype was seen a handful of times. CDR3 sequence (DNA): TGTGCCAGCAGCTGGCGACAGGACACTGAAGCTTTCTTT. This gives the protein CASSWRQDTEAFF. The V call is TRBV7-9, the J call TRBJ1-1; possible D gene TRBD1, 6 bases. Germline V CDR1 and CDR2: SEHNR, FQNEAQ (reference sequence). CDR3 length equals 13 residues. The ends were cut back, 4 bases at V and 3 bases at J, with 9 bases in the middle.

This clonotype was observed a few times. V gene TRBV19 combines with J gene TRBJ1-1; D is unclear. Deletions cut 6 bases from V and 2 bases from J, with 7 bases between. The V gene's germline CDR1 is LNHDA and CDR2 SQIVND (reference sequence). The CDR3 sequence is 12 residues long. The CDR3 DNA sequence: TGTGCCAGTAGGGAAGAAAACACTGAAGCTTTCTTT. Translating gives CASREENTEAFF. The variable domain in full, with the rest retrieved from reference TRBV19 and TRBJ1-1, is DGGITQSPKYLFRKEGQNVTLSCEQNLNHDAMYWYRQDPGQGLRLIYYSQIVNDFQKGDIAEGYSVSREKKESFPLTVTSAQKNPTAFYLCASREENTEAFFGQGTRLTVV.